One sample yielded the 32 T cell receptor beta chains listed below, sequenced in a study of OX40 agonist ivuxolimab in advanced cancers. The assay was immunoSEQ multiplex PCR, and TCRdb's table has in-frame clones only and misses some. The sample records approximately 53,000 clones, over 80% being singletons. The sample consisted of CD4+ or CD8+ T cells sorted from blood, taken in a trial of the OX40 agonist ivuxolimab. These receptors originate from an adult with an advanced solid tumor such as melanoma, head and neck, liver or kidney cancer.

The chain has TRBV29-1 and TRBJ1-2; 7 bases line up with TRBD1. CDR3 length: 12 residues. Trimming cost V 6 bases and J 4 bases; bases outside gene matches: 5. CDR1 is SQVTM and CDR2 is ANQGSEA in the germline V gene. The CDR3: CSVDRVPYGYTF. The CDR3 DNA follows: TGCAGCGTCGACAGGGTTCCCTATGGCTACACCTTC.

The V and J genes are TRBV4-3 and TRBJ2-5, with D tentatively TRBD1 (6 bases). Trimming pared 0 bases from V and 2 bases from J, leaving 10 bases between. The CDR3 is made up of 15 amino acids. Germline CDR1 reads LGHNA; CDR2 reads YSLEER. Written as DNA, the CDR3 is TGCGCCAGCAGCCAAGACGGGACAAGTCAAGAGACCCAGTACTTC. Protein: CASSQDGTSQETQYF.

The chain couples TRBV11-1 to TRBJ2-1, with 9 bases lining up with TRBD2. The ends lost 5 bases at V and 4 bases at J; junction bases unmatched: 9. The CDR3 sequence is 16 residues long. Germline assignment: CDR1 SGHAT and CDR2 FQDESV (reference sequence). CDR3 coding DNA: TGTGCCAGCAGCCCCTCCTTAGCGGGAGTTTACAATGAGCAGTTCTTC. Encoded protein: CASSPSLAGVYNEQFF.

This chain joins TRBV4-3 and TRBJ2-7; D is uncertain. The CDR3 is 15 residues long. Germline CDR1 LGHNA, CDR2 YSLEER. V dropped 1 base and J dropped 2 bases, with 12 bases sitting between them. The CDR3 nucleotides read TGCGCCAGCAGCCAAGGGATCGAACGGCCCTACGAGCAGTACTTC. The encoded protein is CASSQGIERPYEQYF.

The sample holds one count of this clone. V is TRBV5-6 and J is TRBJ2-7; perhaps TRBD1 as D (7 bases). The V end was cut by 4 bases, the J end by 1 base, with 15 bases between. CDR1 SGHDT and CDR2 YYEEEE come from the germline V gene. The CDR3 runs 15 residues. CDR3 in amino acids: CASSGGTETSYEQYF. As DNA, the CDR3 is TGTGCCAGCAGCGGCGGGACAGAGACGTCCTACGAGCAGTACTTC.

The J gene is TRBJ2-1, the V gene TRBV4-3, with 9 bases matching TRBD2. CDR3 length: 17 residues. Per the germline V gene, CDR1 is LGHNA and CDR2 is YSLEER. J gave up 5 bases and V 4 bases, and 12 bases lay outside the gene matches. In DNA, the CDR3 is TGCGCCAGCAGCCCCGCTCTTGGGCGGGAGGGCAACAATGAGCAGTTCTTC. Amino acid sequence: CASSPALGREGNNEQFF.

This chain uses TRBV5-6 with TRBJ1-2; the D gene is possibly TRBD1 (5 bases). V lost 1 base and J lost 6, with 16 bases in between. CDR3 size: 15 residues. Germline V gene lookup returns CDR1 SGHDT and CDR2 YYEEEE. The CDR3 region has the DNA TGTGCCAGCAGCTTGCCGACAGCTGCTGACCATGGCTACACCTTC. Its protein product is CASSLPTAADHGYTF.

Only a few counts were recorded for this clone. The chain carries TRBV28 and TRBJ2-1; D unresolved. The CDR3 length is 12 residues. The V end was cut by 5 bases, the J end by 12 bases, with 14 bases between. From germline, CDR1 is MDHEN and CDR2 SYDVKM. CDR3 DNA: TGTGCCAGCAGTCCAAACACCGTTGGGCAGTTCTTC. Its translation is CASSPNTVGQFF.

V usage is TRBV15 and J usage is TRBJ2-5; possibly TRBD1 for D (6 bases). The CDR3 loop spans 16 amino acids. The V end lost 2 bases, the J end lost 2 bases, and 15 bases lay between the germline ends. CDR1 and CDR2 (germline): LNHNV, YYDKDF (reference sequence). CDR3 bases: TGTGCCACCAGCAGATTGGGGGCAGGACAACAAGAGACCCAGTACTTC. Protein product: CATSRLGAGQQETQYF.

This chain links TRBV9 with TRBJ2-1; a weak D match, TRBD2 (6 bases). V was clipped by 4 bases and J by 0 bases, with 14 bases between them. The CDR3 spans 16 residues. Germline V CDR1 and CDR2: SGDLS, YYNGEE. CDR3 DNA sequence: TGTGCCAGCAGCAGCCGCGGGGAGACCTCCTACAATGAGCAGTTCTTC. Translating gives CASSSRGETSYNEQFF.

The chain couples TRBV27 to TRBJ2-5, with 11 positions matching TRBD2. This CDR3 contains 15 residues. Germline assignment: CDR1 MNHEY and CDR2 SMNVEV (reference sequence). The J segment lost 0 bases and the V segment lost 5 bases, leaving 2 bases of the junction unmatched. The DNA for the CDR3 is TGTGCCAGCAGTCGACTAGCGGGGTACCAAGAGACCCAGTACTTC. This encodes CASSRLAGYQETQYF.

The chain employs TRBV28 and TRBJ2-1, with TRBD2 identical over 14 bases. CDR1 is MDHEN, CDR2 SYDVKM, per germline. The CDR3 totals 23 residues. Trimming cost V 3 bases and J 0 bases; bases outside gene matches: 19. This CDR3 is CASSFTRDIYRTSGGSSYNEQFF. The DNA for the CDR3 is TGTGCCAGCAGTTTCACCCGGGACATATATCGGACTAGCGGGGGGAGCTCCTACAATGAGCAGTTCTTC.

The V and J genes are TRBV10-3 and TRBJ1-1, with D perhaps TRBD1 (5 bases). V gave up 2 bases and J gave up 3 bases, with 16 bases separating them. The CDR3 extends over 16 amino acids. The germline CDR1 and CDR2 sequences are ENHRY and SYGVKD. This CDR3 is CAISEPGLRGDTEAFF. CDR3 coding DNA: TGTGCCATCAGTGAGCCCGGACTAAGAGGGGACACTGAAGCTTTCTTT.

This clone showed up just once. The J gene is TRBJ1-2, the V gene TRBV25-1; D is ambiguous. This CDR3 has 14 residues. Trimming took 8 bases from V and 4 from J, leaving 17 bases between them. Germline loops: CDR1 MGHDK, CDR2 SYGVNS. CDR3 sequence: CASSVGLASYGYTF. The CDR3 region has the DNA TGTGCCAGCTCAGTAGGTCTAGCATCCTATGGCTACACCTTC.

The CDR3 region has the DNA TGTGCCAGCCGGGATTCTTGGGAGACCCAGTACTTC. It yields the protein CASRDSWETQYF. The rearrangement uses TRBV5-4 and TRBJ2-5; possible D gene TRBD2, 5 bases. The CDR3 covers 12 residues. Germline-derived CDR1 and CDR2 are SGHNT and YYREEE (reference sequence). Trimming removed 7 bases at V and 5 bases at J, with 12 bases between. Filled out from reference TRBV5-4 and TRBJ2-5, the complete variable domain reads ETGVTQSPTHLIKTRGQQVTLRCSSQSGHNTVSWYQQALGQGPQFIFQYYREEENGRGNFPPRFSGLQFPNYSSELNVNALELDDSALYLCASRDSWETQYFGPGTRLLVL.

The CDR3 sequence: CASSCGQGSSYEQYF. DNA of the CDR3: TGTGCCAGCAGCTGCGGACAGGGGTCCTCCTACGAGCAGTACTTC. The rearrangement uses TRBV5-8 and TRBJ2-7; 9 nucleotides match TRBD1. The CDR3 extends over 15 amino acids. The germline gives CDR1 SGHTS, CDR2 YDEGEE. Trimming took 3 bases from V and 0 from J; bases not matched to a gene: 4.

The chain uses TRBV27 and TRBJ2-7, with a weak D call TRBD1 (5 bases). Germline CDR1 reads MNHEY; CDR2 reads SMNVEV (reference sequence). CDR3 length equals 15 residues. Between the trimmed V and J ends, which lost 3 bases and 0 bases, there was a span of 12 bases. In DNA, the CDR3 is TGTGCCAGCAGTTTTGCCGGACAAAGCTCCTACGAGCAGTACTTC. It codes for CASSFAGQSSYEQYF.

V is TRBV9 and J is TRBJ1-5, with D possibly TRBD1 on 6 matching bases. Germline V gene data show CDR1 as SGDLS and CDR2 as YYNGEE. There are 15 residues in the CDR3. The V end was cut by 0 bases, the J end by 5 bases, with 12 bases between. DNA for the CDR3: TGTGCCAGCAGCGTAGAGAGGGGGGAGGATCAGCCCCAGCATTTT. Encoded protein: CASSVERGEDQPQHF.

CDR3 bases: TGTGCCAGCAGCGTAGGTGGGGGTTTAGGGCAAGAGCAGTTCTTC. Translation gives CASSVGGGLGQEQFF. The V and J genes are TRBV9 and TRBJ2-1; possibly TRBD1 or TRBD2 for D (5 bases each). Trimming stripped 0 bases from V and 10 bases from J, with 17 bases between. This CDR3 contains 15 residues. Germline loops: CDR1 SGDLS, CDR2 YYNGEE.

The J gene is TRBJ2-1, the V gene TRBV19, with D unclear. CDR3 length equals 11 residues. The V and J ends lost 3 bases and 10 bases respectively, with 7 bases between them. CDR1 and CDR2 (germline): LNHDA, SQIVND (reference sequence). The CDR3 nucleotides are TGTGCCAGTAGTATTAATCTGGAGCAGTTCTTC. Translating gives CASSINLEQFF.

The table lists this clone with a few counts. The chain recombines TRBV10-3 with TRBJ2-2; D call uncertain. The CDR3 is 13 amino acids. V lost 0 bases to trimming and J lost 7 bases, with 6 bases between them. Germline CDR1 is ENHRY and CDR2 is SYGVKD. The CDR3 is CAISESSYGELFF. CDR3 nucleotide sequence: TGTGCCATCAGTGAGTCCTCTTACGGGGAGCTGTTTTTT.

The chain joins TRBV9 to TRBJ2-1; TRBD2 aligns across 8 bases. With 0 bases clipped from V and 6 bases from J, the junction kept 5 bases outside the gene matches. This CDR3 has 15 residues. CDR1 is SGDLS, CDR2 YYNGEE, per germline. The CDR3 is CASSVEGLVINEQFF. CDR3 coding DNA: TGTGCCAGCAGCGTAGAGGGACTAGTCATCAATGAGCAGTTCTTC.

The V call is TRBV27, the J call TRBJ1-1; 9 bases agree with TRBD1. The CDR3 length is 13 residues. Germline trimming cut 6 bases from V and 1 base from J; bases unmatched to any gene: 0. Germline-derived CDR1 and CDR2 are MNHEY and SMNVEV (reference sequence). DNA for the CDR3: TGTGCCAGCAGGGACAGGGGGAACACTGAAGCTTTCTTT. Protein product: CASRDRGNTEAFF.

This chain links TRBV4-2 with TRBJ1-1; D not resolved. Trimming took off 2 bases at V and 6 bases at J, with 7 bases between the two ends. Germline V lookup: CDR1 LGHNA, CDR2 YNFKEQ. The CDR3 is 12 amino acids. The CDR3 nucleotides read TGTGCCAGCAGCCAAACCGGGCCTGAAGCTTTCTTT. The encoded protein is CASSQTGPEAFF.

The V gene is TRBV5-1, the J gene TRBJ2-7, with 8 positions matching TRBD1. The germline CDR1 and CDR2 sequences are SGHRS and YFSETQ. After removal of 1 base from V and 0 bases from J, the junction contained 3 bases not matched to a gene. The CDR3 has 15 amino acids. The CDR3 DNA reads as TGCGCCAGCAGCTTGACAGGGGGGACCTCCTACGAGCAGTACTTC. The encoded protein is CASSLTGGTSYEQYF.

This clone was seen only once. The chain recombines TRBV7-6 with TRBJ2-3; TRBD1 might be the D (6 bases). This CDR3 has 17 residues. Germline CDR1 is SGHVS and CDR2 is FNYEAQ. The V gene lost 1 base and the J gene lost 1 base, with 15 bases spanning the gap. Written as DNA, the CDR3 is TGTGCCAGCAGCTTAGTGGTAACCGAGGGGGGCACAGATACGCAGTATTTT. Translation: CASSLVVTEGGTDTQYF.

The chain employs TRBV9 and TRBJ1-2; D perhaps matches TRBD1 (5 bases). V shed 0 bases and J shed 3 bases, with 9 bases lying between them. The germline gives CDR1 SGDLS, CDR2 YYNGEE. The CDR3 length is 14 residues. CDR3: CASSVGGDDYGYTF. CDR3 nucleotide sequence: TGTGCCAGCAGCGTAGGGGGCGACGACTATGGCTACACCTTC.

The rearrangement joins TRBV28 to TRBJ2-3; 7 nucleotides agree with TRBD1. J gave up 3 bases and V 3 bases, and 3 bases lay outside the gene matches. From germline, CDR1 is MDHEN and CDR2 SYDVKM. The length of the CDR3 is 14 residues. The CDR3 DNA follows: TGTGCCAGCAGTTTCGGGACAGATACAGATACGCAGTATTTT. Translating gives CASSFGTDTDTQYF.

Concerning this clone: A junction end diverges from the germline sequence, so it may reflect a read error. The chain is built from TRBV9 and TRBJ2-2; 7 bases match TRBD2. The CDR3 is 16 residues long. The V gene's germline CDR1 is SGDLS and CDR2 YYNGEE. The CDR3 nucleotides read TGTGCCAGCACCGTAGGGAGGGCATCGAACACCGGGGAGCTGTTTTTT. Protein product: CASTVGRASNTGELFF.

The genes are TRBV6-5 and TRBJ2-7; a possible D gene is TRBD2 (6 bases). The CDR3 extends over 15 amino acids. Germline V CDR1 and CDR2: MNHEY, SVGAGI. Trimming shortened V by 4 bases and J by 1 base, and 14 bases separated the two germline ends. CDR3 region: CASSSTAEGSYEQYF. The CDR3, as DNA: TGTGCCAGCAGTTCCACTGCGGAGGGTTCCTACGAGCAGTACTTC.

About this clone: The junction departs from germline at one end; a sequencing error may be responsible. The gene calls are TRBV4-1 and TRBJ2-1, with D tentatively TRBD2 (6 bases). The CDR3 spans 19 residues. Germline CDR1 MGHRA, CDR2 YSYEKL. The CDR3 nucleotides are TGCGCCAGCAGTCAAGATTTTGTGCTGGAGGGCCCCTCCTACAATGAGCAGTTCTTC. Its protein is CASSQDFVLEGPSYNEQFF.

The J gene is TRBJ1-2, the V gene TRBV28; D is perhaps TRBD1 (6 bases). The CDR3 extends over 13 amino acids. Trimming shortened V by 4 bases and J by 6 bases, and 12 bases separated the two germline ends. In germline, CDR1 is MDHEN, CDR2 SYDVKM. The CDR3 spells CASSWAGDHGYTF. The CDR3 DNA reads as TGTGCCAGCAGTTGGGCAGGGGATCATGGCTACACCTTC.